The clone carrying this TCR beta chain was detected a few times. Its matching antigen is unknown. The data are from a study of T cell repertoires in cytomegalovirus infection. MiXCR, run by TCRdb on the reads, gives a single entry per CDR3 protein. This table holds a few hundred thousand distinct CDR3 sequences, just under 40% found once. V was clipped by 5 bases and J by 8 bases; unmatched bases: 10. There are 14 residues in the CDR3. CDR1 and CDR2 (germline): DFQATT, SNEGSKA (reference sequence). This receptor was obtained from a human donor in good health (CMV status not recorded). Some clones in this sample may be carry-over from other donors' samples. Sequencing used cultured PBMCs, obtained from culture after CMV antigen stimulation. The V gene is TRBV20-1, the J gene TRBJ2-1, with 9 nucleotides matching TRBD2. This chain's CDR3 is CSAAGGRAFDEQFF. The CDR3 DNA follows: TGCAGTGCTGCGGGCGGGAGGGCCTTCGATGAGCAGTTCTTC.